A selection of T cell receptor beta chains follows, all from one sample in a study of shared clonotypes between healthy human individuals. Clones were sequenced by immunoSEQ multiplex PCR, and TCRdb holds only the in-frame ones, with some missing. The table records about 100,000 clones, 60% to 75% of them present only once. The sequencing sample was made of memory CD8+ T cells sorted from blood. These receptors were taken from a young man in good health. CDR3s include the opening cysteine and the closing phenylalanine or tryptophan.

v_call,cdr3_length,cdr3_aa
TRBV5-5,13,CASSLQANTEAFF
TRBV7-6,12,CASIGNIGPQYF
TRBV7-9,13,CASSSNELETQYF
TRBV19,13,CASSAGAGFEQYF
TRBV19,16,CASRAGGIPNTGELFF
TRBV27,14,CASKFSGSNYGYTF
TRBV6-4,14,CASSDSSRATEAFF
TRBV7-9,14,CASSSEKGNQPQHF
TRBV9,13,CAVKDKERETQYF
TRBV5-1,15,CASSPGGWDTGELFF
TRBV28,16,CASRSGTGGSGNTIYF
TRBV5-4,16,CASSLQGGTGRLEQYF
TRBV25-1,11,CASSVRTEQYF
TRBV21-1,18,CASSQELACPRSYNEQFF
TRBV25-1,10,CASSGNIQYF
TRBV27,15,CASKDPARSYNEQFF
TRBV6-6,16,CASSYSTEEMNTEAFF
TRBV30,13,CAWKRGGRGEQYF
TRBV2,13,CATRDGYTDTQYF
TRBV15,14,CATRISAATGELFF
TRBV7-2,15,CASSLGRGSSYEQYF
TRBV10-1,17,CASSEALGSAHLYEQYF
TRBV25-1,16,CASSPQGASTNEKLFF
TRBV29-1,12,CSAGQAGNEQFF
TRBV25-1,13,CASSESGGYEQYF
TRBV2,17,CASSQQGARRILTEAFF
TRBV11-2,17,CASSLDGAAMITDTQYF
TRBV27,18,CASSLQTPGLAGSWEQFF
TRBV5-1,15,CASSLWGQGQETQYF
TRBV7-2,14,CASSLGQVFDEQYF
TRBV11-2,14,CASSLGRLTGELFF
TRBV9,14,CASSVDGPQDTIYF
TRBV6-5,15,CASSYSTGGSYEQYF
TRBV5-1,15,CASSPEPGLTGELFF
TRBV28,15,CASSLSRQGAYEQYF
TRBV5-1,15,CASSPGGRQEGKQYF
TRBV6-6,15,CASSPGTDDFNEQFF
TRBV11-3,16,CASSLRTSGYQETQYF
TRBV25-1,13,CASSSVERDIQYF
TRBV27,12,CASSFSTGELFF
TRBV13,12,CASGGGDNEQFF
TRBV12-5,16,CASGLTAGASTDTQYF
TRBV28,14,CASRLQGGSGELFF
TRBV6-1,15,CASSELAGGYNEQFF
TRBV27,14,CASSWDRGRHEQFF
TRBV28,14,CASSTGGGFNEQYF
TRBV4-3,15,CASSQLAVSYNEQFF
TRBV28,16,CASSFTAGESSYEQYF
TRBV5-6,15,CASSSASGRALRWYF
TRBV5-5,14,CASSSGLAGVEQYF
TRBV7-3,15,CASSPHLRSTDTQYF
TRBV4-3,15,CASSQGSGRKNEQFF